A single T cell receptor (beta chain) is shown here with its context. Its antigen remains unknown. The study separated CD4+ cells into CD45RA+ naive and CD45RA-negative memory subsets. The entry originates in a study of shared clonotypes between healthy human individuals. Germline lookup yields CDR1 SGHAT and CDR2 FQNNGV. Trimming shortened V by 5 bases and J by 8 bases, and 19 bases separated the two germline ends. This CDR3 region has 14 residues. This table comes from immunoSEQ multiplex PCR, and its TCRdb copy is limited to in-frame clones, with some not included. The sample records about 2,500,000 clones, over 85% being singletons. Study-level points and caveats: Sorted-subset sequencing, rarefaction showed, was incomplete despite large depth.

V usage is TRBV11-2 and J usage is TRBJ2-7; perhaps D is TRBD1 or TRBD2 (5 bases each). This clonotype was obtained from a man between 18 and 35 years old in good health. The sample comprised naive CD4+ T cells sorted from blood. Stated subset: CD45RA+ positively selected. In DNA, the CDR3 is TGTGCCAGCAGCGAAAACCCGGGGCCCTATAAGCAGTACTTC. Protein: CASSENPGPYKQYF.